The clone carrying this TCR beta chain ranks as medium-sized. Its specificity is unknown. Once obtained from cultured CD4+ T cells, the DNA was sequenced using the Oncomine TCR Beta short-read assay. TCRdb reprocessed the PCR reads with MiXCR, giving one entry per CDR3 protein. The data contain approximately 21,000 distinct CDR3 sequences, approximately 59% of them singletons. The sample's treatment: 10-day PBMC culture with coronavirus spike peptide pools or control peptides (ViraFEST assay). V shed 6 bases and J shed 4 bases, with 9 bases lying between them. Germline-derived CDR1 and CDR2 are MNHNS and SASEGT. This CDR3 spans 12 amino acids. The sample comes from a study of vaccination and CD4 T cells after COVID-19. Study in general: Two of the convalescents were Hispanic, and convalescents were six males and four females. Each enrolled participant received a two-dose regimen of either BNT162b2 or mRNA-1273 vaccine.

Study-level points and caveats: Recorded median SARS-CoV-2-reactive clonotype numbers increased from about 20 to 38 without reaching significance. The appearance of a median roughly 89% of reactive clones in convalescent patients occurred only post-vaccination.

The TCR comes from a human donor who received a COVID-19 vaccine. V gene TRBV6-1 combines with J gene TRBJ1-2, with unresolved D. The source was CD4+ T cells from blood, cultured in vitro, collected after SARS-CoV-2 vaccination. CDR3 residues: CASSPRPYGYTF. The CDR3 bases are TGTGCCAGCAGCCCTAGACCCTATGGCTACACCTTC.